This is a list of T cell receptor beta chains from one sample in a study of cytomegalovirus exposure and HLA in healthy donors. Measured with immunoSEQ multiplex PCR; TCRdb has only the in-frame clones, and not every one. Among 200,000 or so clones listed, roughly 80% were seen once. Input material: PBMCs. These receptors were collected from a woman under 40 in good health and CMV-seropositive. Each CDR3 is given with its conserved first and last residue. Expanded clones are given a class, and other clones once, few, many or no size at all.

size	V	J	CDR3
-	TRBV27	TRBJ2-7	CASSSGAVYEQYF
-	TRBV10-3	TRBJ1-4	CAISERGINEKLFF
few	TRBV6-1	TRBJ1-3	CACTPTENGNTIYF
-	TRBV14	TRBJ1-2	CASSQEAVPRPNYGYTF
-	TRBV2	TRBJ1-3	CALRGSSGNTIYF
-	TRBV4-3	TRBJ2-7	CASSYRTSGVYEQYF
-	TRBV4-1	TRBJ2-1	CASSQEPGRNSYNEQFF
-	TRBV5-1	TRBJ1-1	CASSRDRATEAFF
-	TRBV7-2	TRBJ1-1	CASSLARWETFF
-	TRBV2	TRBJ2-1	CASSVWTRDPEQFF